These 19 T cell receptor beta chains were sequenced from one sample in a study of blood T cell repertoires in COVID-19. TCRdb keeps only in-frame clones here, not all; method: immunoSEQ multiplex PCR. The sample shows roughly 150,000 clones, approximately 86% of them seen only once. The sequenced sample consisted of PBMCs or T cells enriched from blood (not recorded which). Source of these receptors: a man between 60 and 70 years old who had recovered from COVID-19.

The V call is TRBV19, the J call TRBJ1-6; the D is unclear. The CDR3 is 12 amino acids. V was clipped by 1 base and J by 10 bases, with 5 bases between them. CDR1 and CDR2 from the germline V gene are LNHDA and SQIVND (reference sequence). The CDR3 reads CASSIVASPLHF. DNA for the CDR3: TGTGCCAGTAGTATAGTAGCATCACCCCTCCACTTT.

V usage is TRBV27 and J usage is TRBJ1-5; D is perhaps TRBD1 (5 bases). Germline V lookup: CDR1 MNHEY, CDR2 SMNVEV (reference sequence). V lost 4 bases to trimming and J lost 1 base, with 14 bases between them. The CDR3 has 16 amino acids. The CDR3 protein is CASSSTGSLSNQPQHF. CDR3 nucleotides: TGTGCCAGCAGTTCAACAGGTAGTTTAAGCAATCAGCCCCAGCATTTT.

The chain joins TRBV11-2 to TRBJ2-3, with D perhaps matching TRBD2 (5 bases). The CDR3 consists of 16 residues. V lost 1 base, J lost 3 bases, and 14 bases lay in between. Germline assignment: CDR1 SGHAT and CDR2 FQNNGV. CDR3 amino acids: CASSLVYPRGTDTQYF. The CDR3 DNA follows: TGTGCCAGCAGCTTAGTATACCCAAGAGGGACAGATACGCAGTATTTT.

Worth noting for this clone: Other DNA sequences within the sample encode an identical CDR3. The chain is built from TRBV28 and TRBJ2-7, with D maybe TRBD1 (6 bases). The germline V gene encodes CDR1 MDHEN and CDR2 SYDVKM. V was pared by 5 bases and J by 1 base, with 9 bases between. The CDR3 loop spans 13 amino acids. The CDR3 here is CASSSDRSYEQYF. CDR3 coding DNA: TGTGCCAGCAGTAGCGACAGGTCCTACGAGCAGTACTTC. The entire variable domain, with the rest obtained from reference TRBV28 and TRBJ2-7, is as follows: DVKVTQSSRYLVKRTGEKVFLECVQDMDHENMFWYRQDPGLGLRLIYFSYDVKMKEKGDIPEGYSVSREKKERFSLILESASTNQTSMYLCASSSDRSYEQYFGPGTRLTVT.

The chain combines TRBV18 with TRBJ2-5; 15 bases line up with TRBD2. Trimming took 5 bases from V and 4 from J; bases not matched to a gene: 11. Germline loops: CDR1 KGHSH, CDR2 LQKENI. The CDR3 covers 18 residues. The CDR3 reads CASSWTRTSGRAVETQYF. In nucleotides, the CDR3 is TGTGCCAGCTCATGGACTAGGACTAGCGGGAGGGCCGTAGAGACCCAGTACTTC.

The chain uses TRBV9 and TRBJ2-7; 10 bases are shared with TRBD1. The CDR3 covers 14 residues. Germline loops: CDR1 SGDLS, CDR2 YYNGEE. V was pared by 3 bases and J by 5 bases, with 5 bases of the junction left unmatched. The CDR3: CASSGYGTGDEQYF. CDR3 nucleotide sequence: TGTGCCAGCAGCGGATACGGGACAGGGGACGAGCAGTACTTC.

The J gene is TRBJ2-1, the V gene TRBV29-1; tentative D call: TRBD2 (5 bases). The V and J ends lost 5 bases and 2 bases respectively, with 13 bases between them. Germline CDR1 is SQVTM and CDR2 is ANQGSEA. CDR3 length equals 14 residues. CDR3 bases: TGCAGCGTTAGAAAGGACGGGACCTACAATGAGCAGTTCTTC. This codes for CSVRKDGTYNEQFF.

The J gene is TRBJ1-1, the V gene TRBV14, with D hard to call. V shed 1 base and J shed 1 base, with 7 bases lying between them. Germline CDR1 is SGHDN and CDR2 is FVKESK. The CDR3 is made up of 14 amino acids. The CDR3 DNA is TGTGCCAGCAGCCAAGTACGGTCGAACACTGAAGCTTTCTTT. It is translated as CASSQVRSNTEAFF.

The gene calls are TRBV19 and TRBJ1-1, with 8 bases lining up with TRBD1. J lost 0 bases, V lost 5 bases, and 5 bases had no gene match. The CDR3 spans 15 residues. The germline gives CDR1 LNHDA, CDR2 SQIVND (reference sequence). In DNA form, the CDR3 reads TGTGCCAGTAGTGCCATGACAGGGGTGAACACTGAAGCTTTCTTT. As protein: CASSAMTGVNTEAFF.

The CDR3 nucleotides are TGTGCCAGCAGCCTAGGGGGCAGGGAGCAGTTCTTC. It translates to CASSLGGREQFF. This chain uses TRBV3-1 (or the pseudogene TRBV3-2) with TRBJ2-1; 7 bases line up with TRBD1. The CDR3 runs 12 residues. The V and J ends lost 4 bases and 10 bases, in that order; junction bases with no gene match: 4. Germline CDR1 and CDR2: LGHDT and YNNKEL (reference sequence).

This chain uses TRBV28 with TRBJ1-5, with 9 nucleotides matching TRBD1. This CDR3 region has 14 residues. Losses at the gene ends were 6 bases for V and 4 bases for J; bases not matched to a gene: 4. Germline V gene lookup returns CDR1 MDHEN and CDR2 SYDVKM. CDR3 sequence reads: CASRTGTGNQPQHF. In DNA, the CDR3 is TGTGCCAGCAGAACCGGGACAGGGAATCAGCCCCAGCATTTT.

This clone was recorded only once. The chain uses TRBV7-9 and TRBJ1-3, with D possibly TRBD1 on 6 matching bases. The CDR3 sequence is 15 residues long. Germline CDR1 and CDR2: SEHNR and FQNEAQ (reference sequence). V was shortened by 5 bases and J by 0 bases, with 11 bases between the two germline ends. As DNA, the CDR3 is TGTGCCAGCAGCCCGGACAGTCCCTCTGGAAACACCATATATTTT. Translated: CASSPDSPSGNTIYF.

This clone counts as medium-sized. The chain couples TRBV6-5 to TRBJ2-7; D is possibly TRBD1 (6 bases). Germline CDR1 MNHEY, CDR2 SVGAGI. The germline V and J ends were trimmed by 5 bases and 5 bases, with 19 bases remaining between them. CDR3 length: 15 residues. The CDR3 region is CASSTSDSTGHEQYF. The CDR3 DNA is TGTGCCAGCAGTACGAGTGATTCGACAGGCCACGAGCAGTACTTC.

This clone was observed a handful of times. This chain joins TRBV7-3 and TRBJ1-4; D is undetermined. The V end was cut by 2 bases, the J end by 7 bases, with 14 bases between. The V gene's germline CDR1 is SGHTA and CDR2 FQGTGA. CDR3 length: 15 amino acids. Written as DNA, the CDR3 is TGTGCCAGCAGCTTAGGTATTACAGTCGGTGAAAAACTGTTTTTT. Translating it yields CASSLGITVGEKLFF. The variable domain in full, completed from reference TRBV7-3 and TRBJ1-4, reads GAGVSQTPSNKVTEKGKYVELRCDPISGHTALYWYRQSLGQGPEFLIYFQGTGAADDSGLPNDRFFAVRPEGSVSTLKIQRTERGDSAVYLCASSLGITVGEKLFFGSGTQLSVL.

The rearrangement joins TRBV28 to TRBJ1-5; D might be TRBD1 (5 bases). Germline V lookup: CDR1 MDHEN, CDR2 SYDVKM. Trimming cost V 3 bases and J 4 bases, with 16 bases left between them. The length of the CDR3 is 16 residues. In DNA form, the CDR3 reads TGTGCCAGCAGTTTTAGGGCACAGGTCTTTAATCAGCCCCAGCATTTT. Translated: CASSFRAQVFNQPQHF.

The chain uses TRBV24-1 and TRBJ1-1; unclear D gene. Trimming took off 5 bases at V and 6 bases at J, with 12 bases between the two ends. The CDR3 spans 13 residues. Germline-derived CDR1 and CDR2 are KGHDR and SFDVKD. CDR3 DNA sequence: TGTGCCACCAGTGCACGAGTCGGGGCTGAAGCTTTCTTT. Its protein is CATSARVGAEAFF.

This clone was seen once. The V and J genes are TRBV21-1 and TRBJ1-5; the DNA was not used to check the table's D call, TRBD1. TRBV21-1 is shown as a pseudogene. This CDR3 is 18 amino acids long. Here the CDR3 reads CASSRTGTGDPGNQPQHF. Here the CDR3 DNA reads TGTGCCAGCAGCAGAACCGGGACAGGGGACCCTGGCAATCAGCCCCAGCATTTT.

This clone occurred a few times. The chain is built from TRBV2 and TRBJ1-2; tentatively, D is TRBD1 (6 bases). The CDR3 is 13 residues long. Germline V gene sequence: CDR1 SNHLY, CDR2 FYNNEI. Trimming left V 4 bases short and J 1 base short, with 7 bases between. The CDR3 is CASSADSNYGYTF. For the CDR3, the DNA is TGTGCCAGCAGTGCGGACAGTAACTATGGCTACACCTTC.

The chain's CDR3 is CASSSRDRAYEAFF. CDR3 sequence (DNA): TGTGCCAGCAGTTCCCGGGACAGAGCCTATGAAGCTTTCTTT. The chain is built from TRBV11-1 and TRBJ1-1, with 7 bases aligning to TRBD1. V was clipped by 6 bases and J by 7 bases; unmatched bases: 11. From germline, CDR1 is SGHAT and CDR2 FQDESV (reference sequence). This CDR3 region has 14 residues. The full variable domain, in which reference TRBV11-1 and TRBJ1-1 provide the parts outside the CDR3, is EAEVAQSPRYKITEKSQAVAFWCDPISGHATLYWYRQILGQGPELLVQFQDESVVDDSQLPKDRFSAERLKGVDSTLKIQPAELGDSAMYLCASSSRDRAYEAFFGQGTRLTVV.